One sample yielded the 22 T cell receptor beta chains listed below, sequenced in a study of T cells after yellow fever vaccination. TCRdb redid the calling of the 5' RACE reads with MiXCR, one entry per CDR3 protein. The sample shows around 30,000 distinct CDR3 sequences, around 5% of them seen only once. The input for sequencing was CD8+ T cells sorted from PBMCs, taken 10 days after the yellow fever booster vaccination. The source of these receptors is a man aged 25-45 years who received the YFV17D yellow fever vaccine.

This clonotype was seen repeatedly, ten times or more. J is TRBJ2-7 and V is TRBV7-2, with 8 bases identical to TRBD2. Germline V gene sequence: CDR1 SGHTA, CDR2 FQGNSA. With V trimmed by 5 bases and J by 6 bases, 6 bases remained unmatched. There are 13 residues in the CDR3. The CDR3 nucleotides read TGTGCCAGCAGCCGGGGAGCGGGAGCCGAGCAGTACTTC. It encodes CASSRGAGAEQYF.

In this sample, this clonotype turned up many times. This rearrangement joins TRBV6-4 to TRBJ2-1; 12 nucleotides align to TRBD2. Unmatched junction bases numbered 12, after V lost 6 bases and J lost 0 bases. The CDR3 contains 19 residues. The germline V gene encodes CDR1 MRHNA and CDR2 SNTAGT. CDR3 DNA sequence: TGTGCCAGCAGCCGCACCCCGACTAGCGGGAGAAGCTCCTACAATGAGCAGTTCTTC. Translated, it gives CASSRTPTSGRSSYNEQFF.

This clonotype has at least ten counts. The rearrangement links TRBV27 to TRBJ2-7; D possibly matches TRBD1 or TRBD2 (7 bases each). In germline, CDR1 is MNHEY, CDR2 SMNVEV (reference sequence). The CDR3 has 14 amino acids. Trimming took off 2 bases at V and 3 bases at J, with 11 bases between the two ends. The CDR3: CASSLARGGYEQYF. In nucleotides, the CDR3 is TGTGCCAGCAGTTTAGCCAGGGGGGGCTACGAGCAGTACTTC.

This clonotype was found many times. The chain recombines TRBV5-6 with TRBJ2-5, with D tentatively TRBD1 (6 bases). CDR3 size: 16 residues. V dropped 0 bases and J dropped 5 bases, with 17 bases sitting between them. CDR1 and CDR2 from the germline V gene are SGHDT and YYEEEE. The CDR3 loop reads CASSLDDRRVWETQYF. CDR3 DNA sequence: TGTGCCAGCAGCTTGGACGACAGGCGGGTGTGGGAGACCCAGTACTTC. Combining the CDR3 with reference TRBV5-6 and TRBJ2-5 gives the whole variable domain DAGVTQSPTHLIKTRGQQVTLRCSPKSGHDTVSWYQQALGQGPQFIFQYYEEEERQRGNFPDRFSGHQFPNYSSELNVNALLLGDSALYLCASSLDDRRVWETQYFGPGTRLLVL.

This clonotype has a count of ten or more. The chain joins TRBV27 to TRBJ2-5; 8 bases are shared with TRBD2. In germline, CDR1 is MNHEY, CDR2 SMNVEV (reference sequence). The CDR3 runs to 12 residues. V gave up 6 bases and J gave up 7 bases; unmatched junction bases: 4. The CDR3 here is CASSGGAGTQYF. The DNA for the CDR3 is TGTGCCAGCAGCGGGGGGGCCGGGACCCAGTACTTC.

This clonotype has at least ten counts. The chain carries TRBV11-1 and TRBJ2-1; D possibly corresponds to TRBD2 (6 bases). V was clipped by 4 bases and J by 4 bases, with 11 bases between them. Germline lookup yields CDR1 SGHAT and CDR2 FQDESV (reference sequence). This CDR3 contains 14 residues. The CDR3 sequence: CASSSGGTYNEQFF. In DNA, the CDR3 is TGTGCCAGCAGCTCGGGCGGGACTTACAATGAGCAGTTCTTC. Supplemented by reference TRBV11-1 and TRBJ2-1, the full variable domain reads EAEVAQSPRYKITEKSQAVAFWCDPISGHATLYWYRQILGQGPELLVQFQDESVVDDSQLPKDRFSAERLKGVDSTLKIQPAELGDSAMYLCASSSGGTYNEQFFGPGTRLTVL.

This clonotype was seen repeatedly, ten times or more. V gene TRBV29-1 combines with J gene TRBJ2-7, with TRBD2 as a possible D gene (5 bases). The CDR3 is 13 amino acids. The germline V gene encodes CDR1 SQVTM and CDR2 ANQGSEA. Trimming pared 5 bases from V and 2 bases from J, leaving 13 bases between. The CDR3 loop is CSVPGGLPYEQYF. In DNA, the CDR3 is TGCAGCGTTCCAGGAGGACTTCCCTACGAGCAGTACTTC.

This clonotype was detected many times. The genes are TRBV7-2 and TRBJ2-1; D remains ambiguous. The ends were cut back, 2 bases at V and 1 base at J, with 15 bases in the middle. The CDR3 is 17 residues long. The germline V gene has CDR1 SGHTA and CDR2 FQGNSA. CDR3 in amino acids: CASSLTPALLSYNEQFF. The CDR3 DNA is TGTGCCAGCAGCTTAACCCCCGCGCTTCTTTCCTACAATGAGCAGTTCTTC.

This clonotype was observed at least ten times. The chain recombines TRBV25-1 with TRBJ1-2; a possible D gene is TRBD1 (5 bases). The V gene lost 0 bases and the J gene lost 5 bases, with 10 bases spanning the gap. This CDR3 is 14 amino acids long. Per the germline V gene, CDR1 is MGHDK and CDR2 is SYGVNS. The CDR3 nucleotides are TGTGCCAGCAGTGAATATTGGGGACCTTATGGCTACACCTTC. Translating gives CASSEYWGPYGYTF.

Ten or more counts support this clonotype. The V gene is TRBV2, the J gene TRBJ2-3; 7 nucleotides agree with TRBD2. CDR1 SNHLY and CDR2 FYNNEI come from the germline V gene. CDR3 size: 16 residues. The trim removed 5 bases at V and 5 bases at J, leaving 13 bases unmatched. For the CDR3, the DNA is TGTGCCAGCAGTCAAACCGGGCTAGCGGAACGAGATACGCAGTATTTT. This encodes CASSQTGLAERDTQYF.

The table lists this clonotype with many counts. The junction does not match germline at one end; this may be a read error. The CDR3 loop reads CSSSNSGYGAEQYF. The CDR3 DNA reads TGTTCCAGCAGCAACTCAGGGTATGGGGCCGAGCAGTACTTC. The chain is built from TRBV6-5 and TRBJ2-7, with D perhaps matching TRBD1 (5 bases). CDR3 size: 14 residues. Germline assignment: CDR1 MNHEY and CDR2 SVGAGI.

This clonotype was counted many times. The CDR3 nucleotides read TGTGCCAGCAGTTACTCTTATTTAGTTGAGCAGTTCTTC. Translated, it gives CASSYSYLVEQFF. This chain connects TRBV6-2 or TRBV6-3 to TRBJ2-1; D gene unclear. Germline V gene lookup returns CDR1 MNHEY and CDR2 SVGEGT. Deletions cut 0 bases from V and 9 bases from J, with 9 bases between. The CDR3 is 13 residues long.

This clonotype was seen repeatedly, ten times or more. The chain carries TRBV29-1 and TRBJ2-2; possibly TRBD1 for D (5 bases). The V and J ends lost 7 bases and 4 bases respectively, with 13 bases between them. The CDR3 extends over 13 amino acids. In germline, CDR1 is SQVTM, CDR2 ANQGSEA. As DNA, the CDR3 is TGCAGCGCGACCAGGGATTCCACCGGGGAGCTGTTTTTT. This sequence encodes CSATRDSTGELFF.

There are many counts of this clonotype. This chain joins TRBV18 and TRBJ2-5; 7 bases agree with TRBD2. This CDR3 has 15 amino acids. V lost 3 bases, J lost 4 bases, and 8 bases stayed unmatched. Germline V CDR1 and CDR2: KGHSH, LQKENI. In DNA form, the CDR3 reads TGTGCCAGCTCACCGACCGCGGGAGTACTAGAGACCCAGTACTTC. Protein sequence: CASSPTAGVLETQYF. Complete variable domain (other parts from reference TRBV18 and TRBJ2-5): NAGVMQNPRHLVRRRGQEARLRCSPMKGHSHVYWYRQLPEEGLKFMVYLQKENIIDESGMPKERFSAEFPKEGPSILRIQQVVRGDSAAYFCASSPTAGVLETQYFGPGTRLLVL.

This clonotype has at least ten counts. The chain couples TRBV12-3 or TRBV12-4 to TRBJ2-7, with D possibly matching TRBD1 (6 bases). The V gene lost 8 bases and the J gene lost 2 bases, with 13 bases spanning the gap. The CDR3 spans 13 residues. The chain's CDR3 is CASGPTGTYEQYF. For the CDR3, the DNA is TGTGCCAGCGGACCGACAGGAACCTACGAGCAGTACTTC.

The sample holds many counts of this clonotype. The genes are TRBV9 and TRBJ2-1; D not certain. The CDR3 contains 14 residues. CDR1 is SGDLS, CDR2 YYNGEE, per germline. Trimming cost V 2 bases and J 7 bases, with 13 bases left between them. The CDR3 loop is CASSVPESQNEQFF. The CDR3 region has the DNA TGTGCCAGCAGCGTTCCGGAGTCTCAAAATGAGCAGTTCTTC.

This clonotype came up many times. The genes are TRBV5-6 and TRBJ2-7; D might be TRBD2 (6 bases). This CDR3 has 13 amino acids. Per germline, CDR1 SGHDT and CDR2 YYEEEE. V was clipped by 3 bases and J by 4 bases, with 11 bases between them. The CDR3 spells CASSSGLLYEQYF. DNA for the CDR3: TGTGCCAGCAGCTCGGGACTTCTTTACGAGCAGTACTTC.

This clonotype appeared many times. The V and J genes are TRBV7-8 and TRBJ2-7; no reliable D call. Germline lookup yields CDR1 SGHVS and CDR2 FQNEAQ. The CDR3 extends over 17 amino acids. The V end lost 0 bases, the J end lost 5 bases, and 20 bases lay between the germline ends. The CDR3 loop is CASSLASGPLVVNEQYF. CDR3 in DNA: TGTGCCAGCAGCTTAGCGTCTGGGCCGCTTGTGGTCAACGAGCAGTACTTC. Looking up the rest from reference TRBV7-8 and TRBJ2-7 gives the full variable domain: GAGVSQSPRYKVAKRGQDVALRCDPISGHVSLFWYQQALGQGPEFLTYFQNEAQLDKSGLPSDRFFAERPEGSVSTLKIQRTQQEDSAVYLCASSLASGPLVVNEQYFGPGTRLTVT.

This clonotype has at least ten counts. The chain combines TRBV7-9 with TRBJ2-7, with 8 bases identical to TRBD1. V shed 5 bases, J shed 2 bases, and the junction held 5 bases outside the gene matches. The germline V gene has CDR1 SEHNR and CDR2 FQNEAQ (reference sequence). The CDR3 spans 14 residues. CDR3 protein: CASSLTGVPYEQYF. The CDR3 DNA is TGTGCCAGCAGCCTGACAGGGGTTCCCTACGAGCAGTACTTC.

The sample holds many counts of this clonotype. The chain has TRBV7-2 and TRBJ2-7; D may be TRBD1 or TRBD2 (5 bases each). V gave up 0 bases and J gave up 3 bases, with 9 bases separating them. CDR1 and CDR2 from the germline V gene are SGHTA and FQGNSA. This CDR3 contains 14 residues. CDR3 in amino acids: CASSLAGVDYEQYF. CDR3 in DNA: TGTGCCAGCAGCTTAGCGGGGGTTGACTACGAGCAGTACTTC.

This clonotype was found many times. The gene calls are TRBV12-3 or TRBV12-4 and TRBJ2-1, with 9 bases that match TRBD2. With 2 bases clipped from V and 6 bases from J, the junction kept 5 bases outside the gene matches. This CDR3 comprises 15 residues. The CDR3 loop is CASSLLAGGVNEQFF. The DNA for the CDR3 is TGTGCCAGCAGTTTACTGGCGGGAGGGGTCAATGAGCAGTTCTTC.

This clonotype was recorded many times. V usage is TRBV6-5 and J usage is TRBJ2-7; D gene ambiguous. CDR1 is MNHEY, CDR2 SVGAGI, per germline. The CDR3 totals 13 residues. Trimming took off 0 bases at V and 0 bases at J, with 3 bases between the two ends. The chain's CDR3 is CASSYSSSYEQYF. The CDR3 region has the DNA TGTGCCAGCAGTTACTCGAGCTCCTACGAGCAGTACTTC.